The rows below give T cell receptor beta chains drawn from one sample of a study of blood T cell repertoires in COVID-19. The assay was immunoSEQ multiplex PCR, and TCRdb's table has in-frame clones only and misses some. Of 92,000 or so clones listed, 70% to 90% are singletons. Sequenced sample: peripheral blood. All receptors derive from a man aged 55 to 70 with acute or convalescent COVID-19. Both conserved end residues are part of each CDR3. Each record gives: V gene, D gene, clone size, J gene, CDR3 protein, CDR3 DNA. The D gene is left open where the match is weak. Size is omitted from some rows. Given values are once, few, many or a class for expanded clones.

V gene: TRBV7-3
D gene: TRBD1
clone size: .
J gene: TRBJ2-2
CDR3 protein: CASSLRGTGNTGELFF
CDR3 DNA: TGTGCCAGCAGCCTCCGCGGGACAGGGAACACCGGGGAGCTGTTTTTT

V gene: TRBV5-1
D gene: .
clone size: .
J gene: TRBJ1-1
CDR3 protein: CASSSPGGTEAFF
CDR3 DNA: TGCGCCAGCAGCTCCCCGGGGGGTACTGAAGCTTTCTTT

V gene: TRBV2
D gene: TRBD1
clone size: .
J gene: TRBJ1-1
CDR3 protein: CASNGQGTNTEAFF
CDR3 DNA: TGTGCCAGCAATGGACAGGGAACGAACACTGAAGCTTTCTTT

V gene: TRBV18
D gene: .
clone size: .
J gene: TRBJ1-2
CDR3 protein: CASSPRTDTTNYGYTF
CDR3 DNA: TGTGCCAGCTCACCTAGGACGGACACCACTAACTATGGCTACACCTTC

V gene: TRBV2
D gene: TRBD1
clone size: .
J gene: TRBJ1-6
CDR3 protein: CASSGTVIPLHF
CDR3 DNA: TGTGCCAGCAGCGGGACAGTTATACCCCTCCACTTT

V gene: TRBV10-3
D gene: TRBD1
clone size: .
J gene: TRBJ2-1
CDR3 protein: CAISLDRGEDEQFF
CDR3 DNA: TGTGCCATCAGCCTGGACAGGGGGGAGGATGAGCAGTTCTTC

V gene: TRBV6-5
D gene: .
clone size: .
J gene: TRBJ1-1
CDR3 protein: CACEKNTEAFF
CDR3 DNA: TGTGCCTGCGAGAAGAACACTGAAGCTTTCTTT

V gene: TRBV19
D gene: .
clone size: few
J gene: TRBJ1-3
CDR3 protein: CASIPTGPSSGNTIYF
CDR3 DNA: TGTGCCAGTATTCCCACAGGGCCGAGCTCTGGAAACACCATATATTTT

V gene: TRBV6-5
D gene: .
clone size: once
J gene: TRBJ2-1
CDR3 protein: CASSYQSEQFF
CDR3 DNA: TGTGCCAGCAGTTACCAATCTGAGCAGTTCTTC

V gene: TRBV9
D gene: TRBD2
clone size: .
J gene: TRBJ2-5
CDR3 protein: CASSRGLQETQYF
CDR3 DNA: TGTGCCAGCAGCCGGGGACTACAAGAGACCCAGTACTTC

V gene: TRBV23-1
D gene: TRBD1
clone size: few
J gene: TRBJ1-4
CDR3 protein: CARGRQGGKLFF
CDR3 DNA: TGCGCCAGAGGGAGACAGGGGGGAAAACTGTTTTTT

V gene: TRBV7-3
D gene: TRBD2
clone size: once
J gene: TRBJ2-5
CDR3 protein: CASSQEGFVTSGRRETQYF
CDR3 DNA: TGTGCCAGCAGCCAAGAGGGGTTCGTTACTAGCGGGAGAAGAGAGACCCAGTACTTC

V gene: TRBV5-1
D gene: TRBD1
clone size: .
J gene: TRBJ1-6
CDR3 protein: CASSPGQGSSYNSPLHF
CDR3 DNA: TGCGCCAGCAGCCCCGGACAGGGGAGCTCCTATAATTCACCCCTCCACTTT

V gene: TRBV27
D gene: TRBD2
clone size: .
J gene: TRBJ2-5
CDR3 protein: CASSRISGGLGETQYF
CDR3 DNA: TGTGCCAGCAGTCGAATTAGCGGGGGGCTTGGGGAGACCCAGTACTTC

V gene: TRBV25-1
D gene: .
clone size: .
J gene: TRBJ2-1
CDR3 protein: CASSSPGDYNEQFF
CDR3 DNA: TGTGCCAGCAGTTCTCCGGGAGACTACAATGAGCAGTTCTTC

V gene: TRBV10-3
D gene: .
clone size: .
J gene: TRBJ1-5
CDR3 protein: CAISMDSYNQPQHF
CDR3 DNA: TGTGCCATCAGTATGGACAGCTATAATCAGCCCCAGCATTTT

V gene: TRBV9
D gene: TRBD1
clone size: .
J gene: TRBJ2-2
CDR3 protein: CASRRTGYTGELFF
CDR3 DNA: TGTGCCAGCCGAAGGACAGGGTACACCGGGGAGCTGTTTTTT

V gene: TRBV5-4
D gene: TRBD1
clone size: .
J gene: TRBJ2-7
CDR3 protein: CASSPRQGASYEQYF
CDR3 DNA: TGTGCCAGCAGCCCTAGACAGGGGGCCTCCTACGAGCAGTACTTC

V gene: TRBV3-1/TRBV3-2
D gene: .
clone size: .
J gene: TRBJ2-7
CDR3 protein: CASSQGISGIYEQYF
CDR3 DNA: TGTGCCAGCAGCCAAGGGATTAGCGGTATCTACGAGCAGTACTTC

V gene: TRBV5-1
D gene: .
clone size: .
J gene: TRBJ2-3
CDR3 protein: CASSPLGSSTDTQYF
CDR3 DNA: TGCGCCAGCAGCCCACTAGGATCTAGCACAGATACGCAGTATTTT

V gene: TRBV6-5
D gene: .
clone size: few
J gene: TRBJ2-7
CDR3 protein: CASSYEAGISYEQYF
CDR3 DNA: TGTGCCAGCAGTTACGAGGCCGGGATTTCATACGAGCAGTACTTC

V gene: TRBV14
D gene: .
clone size: .
J gene: TRBJ2-7
CDR3 protein: CASAQGSEQYF
CDR3 DNA: TGTGCCAGCGCCCAGGGGAGCGAGCAGTACTTC

V gene: TRBV6-5
D gene: .
clone size: .
J gene: TRBJ1-6
CDR3 protein: CASSTTRDTNSPLHF
CDR3 DNA: TGTGCCAGCAGTACAACCCGGGACACAAATTCACCCCTCCACTTT

V gene: TRBV7-3
D gene: TRBD1
clone size: .
J gene: TRBJ2-1
CDR3 protein: CASSWGQYNEQFF
CDR3 DNA: TGTGCCAGCAGCTGGGGACAGTACAATGAGCAGTTCTTC

V gene: TRBV9
D gene: .
clone size: .
J gene: TRBJ1-2
CDR3 protein: CASSVEGLGLYGYTF
CDR3 DNA: TGTGCCAGCAGCGTAGAAGGTCTGGGACTCTATGGCTACACCTTC

V gene: TRBV9
D gene: TRBD1
clone size: .
J gene: TRBJ1-2
CDR3 protein: CASSVSRDRGNYGYTF
CDR3 DNA: TGTGCCAGCAGCGTAAGCAGGGACAGGGGGAACTATGGCTACACCTTC

V gene: TRBV6-5
D gene: .
clone size: .
J gene: TRBJ1-1
CDR3 protein: CASSPRGDVEAFF
CDR3 DNA: TGTGCCAGCTCGCCCAGGGGAGATGTTGAAGCTTTCTTT

V gene: TRBV10-3
D gene: TRBD1
clone size: .
J gene: TRBJ2-7
CDR3 protein: CAISAQGATEQYF
CDR3 DNA: TGTGCCATCAGCGCACAGGGGGCAACTGAGCAGTACTTC

V gene: TRBV10-3
D gene: .
clone size: .
J gene: TRBJ1-2
CDR3 protein: CAISVEGQGFVGYTF
CDR3 DNA: TGTGCCATCAGTGTAGAAGGTCAGGGATTCGTAGGCTACACCTTC

V gene: TRBV6-4
D gene: .
clone size: once
J gene: TRBJ2-3
CDR3 protein: CASSAGQGGADTQYF
CDR3 DNA: TGTGCCAGCAGTGCCGGACAGGGAGGGGCAGATACGCAGTATTTT

V gene: TRBV5-1
D gene: TRBD1
clone size: once
J gene: TRBJ2-4
CDR3 protein: CASSNGTGAAKNIQYF
CDR3 DNA: TGCGCCAGCAGCAACGGGACAGGGGCTGCCAAAAACATTCAGTACTTC

V gene: TRBV29-1
D gene: .
clone size: .
J gene: TRBJ1-5
CDR3 protein: CSVGGKGNSNQPQHF
CDR3 DNA: TGCAGCGTTGGGGGAAAGGGGAATAGCAATCAGCCCCAGCATTTT

V gene: TRBV5-1
D gene: TRBD1
clone size: .
J gene: TRBJ2-7
CDR3 protein: CASSSRQGYEQYF
CDR3 DNA: TGCGCCAGCAGCTCCCGACAGGGCTACGAGCAGTACTTC

V gene: TRBV6-5
D gene: TRBD2
clone size: .
J gene: TRBJ2-1
CDR3 protein: CASRRGAYNEQFF
CDR3 DNA: TGTGCCAGCCGTCGGGGGGCCTACAATGAGCAGTTCTTC

V gene: TRBV6-1
D gene: .
clone size: .
J gene: TRBJ2-6
CDR3 protein: CASSASPRAGANVLTF
CDR3 DNA: TGTGCCAGCAGTGCCAGCCCCAGGGCTGGGGCCAACGTCCTGACTTTC

V gene: TRBV12-5
D gene: .
clone size: .
J gene: TRBJ1-6
CDR3 protein: CASGLRTQGSPLHF
CDR3 DNA: TGTGCTAGTGGTTTGAGGACCCAGGGTTCACCCCTCCACTTT

V gene: TRBV3-1/TRBV3-2
D gene: TRBD1
clone size: .
J gene: TRBJ1-4
CDR3 protein: CASSLTGTAEKLFF
CDR3 DNA: TGTGCCAGCAGCCTTACAGGGACAGCTGAAAAACTGTTTTTT

V gene: TRBV7-9
D gene: .
clone size: .
J gene: TRBJ2-2
CDR3 protein: CASSPFSGGFTGELFF
CDR3 DNA: TGTGCCAGCAGCCCCTTTAGCGGAGGATTCACCGGGGAGCTGTTTTTT

V gene: TRBV27
D gene: .
clone size: .
J gene: TRBJ2-6
CDR3 protein: CASSPQNSGANVLTF
CDR3 DNA: TGTGCCAGCAGTCCCCAGAACTCTGGGGCCAACGTCCTGACTTTC

V gene: TRBV18
D gene: TRBD1
clone size: .
J gene: TRBJ2-3
CDR3 protein: CASSPPNRGHTQYF
CDR3 DNA: TGTGCCAGCTCACCACCTAACAGGGGTCATACGCAGTATTTT

V gene: TRBV19
D gene: TRBD1
clone size: .
J gene: TRBJ1-2
CDR3 protein: CASRITGGYGYTF
CDR3 DNA: TGTGCCAGTAGAATAACAGGGGGCTATGGCTACACCTTC